The next 31 T cell receptor beta chains were all read from a single sample in a study of control samples from healthy donors and cancer patients. This table comes from immunoSEQ multiplex PCR, and its TCRdb copy is limited to in-frame clones, with some not included. Of approximately 150,000 clones in the sample, roughly 94% were seen once. Sequencing was done on a sample of PBMCs. The receptors originated from a man aged 55 to 69 with colorectal cancer.

The chain recombines TRBV20-1 with TRBJ1-6; D is uncertain. Trimming left V 3 bases short and J 1 base short, with 13 bases between. The CDR3 is made up of 16 amino acids. Germline V gene sequence: CDR1 DFQATT, CDR2 SNEGSKA (reference sequence). DNA of the CDR3: TGCAGTGCTAGTGAGGGTTCTATGTCCTATAATTCACCCCTCCACTTT. As protein: CSASEGSMSYNSPLHF.

The rearrangement joins TRBV10-1 to TRBJ2-3; TRBD1 matches 7 bases. The germline CDR1 and CDR2 sequences are WNHNN and SYGVQD (reference sequence). V was pared by 4 bases and J by 5 bases, with 6 bases of the junction left unmatched. There are 14 residues in the CDR3. The CDR3 DNA reads as TGCGCCAGCAGTGTAAATAGGGGGCAAGATACGCAGTATTTT. Residues: CASSVNRGQDTQYF.

V usage is TRBV7-9 and J usage is TRBJ2-7, with TRBD1 identical over 8 bases. Trimming removed 10 bases from V and 3 bases from J; junction bases left unmatched: 2. CDR3 length equals 11 residues. Germline lookup yields CDR1 SEHNR and CDR2 FQNEAQ (reference sequence). The CDR3 bases are TGTGCCACGGGACAGGACTACGAGCAGTACTTC. As protein: CATGQDYEQYF. The full variable domain, rest sourced from reference TRBV7-9 and TRBJ2-7, is DTGVSQNPRHKITKRGQNVTFRCDPISEHNRLYWYRQTLGQGPEFLTYFQNEAQLEKSRLLSDRFSAERPKGSFSTLEIQRTEQGDSAMYLCATGQDYEQYFGPGTRLTVT.

The CDR3 protein is CASSLLAGALSTDTQYF. Written as DNA, the CDR3 is TGTGCCAGCAGCTTGCTAGCGGGGGCCCTTAGCACAGATACGCAGTATTTT. The rearrangement joins TRBV7-7 to TRBJ2-3, with 10 bases that match TRBD2. Germline-derived CDR1 and CDR2 are SSHAT and FNYEAQ (reference sequence). The CDR3 runs to 17 residues. Losses at the gene ends were 3 bases for V and 0 bases for J; bases not matched to a gene: 6.

This sequence joins TRBV5-6 and TRBJ2-3; D uncertain. The CDR3 consists of 15 residues. Germline V CDR1 and CDR2: SGHDT, YYEEEE. The V gene lost 4 bases and the J gene lost 0 bases, with 12 bases spanning the gap. DNA for the CDR3: TGTGCCAGCAGCAGTAGTACAACTAGCACAGATACGCAGTATTTT. This sequence encodes CASSSSTTSTDTQYF.

The J gene is TRBJ1-4, the V gene TRBV5-1, with TRBD1 matching over 8 bases. V trimming: 3 bases; J trimming: 7 bases; junction bases outside the gene matches: 5. The CDR3 length is 14 residues. Per germline, CDR1 SGHRS and CDR2 YFSETQ. This chain's CDR3 is CASSSRQGSEKLFF. The CDR3 nucleotides are TGCGCCAGCAGCTCTAGACAGGGGAGTGAAAAACTGTTTTTT.

This chain connects TRBV2 to TRBJ2-7; tentatively, D is TRBD1 or TRBD2 (5 bases each). This CDR3 comprises 13 residues. In germline, CDR1 is SNHLY, CDR2 FYNNEI. The V end lost 6 bases, the J end lost 3 bases, and 12 bases lay between the germline ends. For the CDR3, the DNA is TGTGCCAGCAGCGCCCGGGACGGCTACGAGCAGTACTTC. Translating it yields CASSARDGYEQYF.

This clone was found a few times. The V call is TRBV2, the J call TRBJ1-4; D remains unclear. Germline values: CDR1 SNHLY, CDR2 FYNNEI. There are 13 residues in the CDR3. Trimming took off 6 bases at V and 8 bases at J, with 13 bases between the two ends. The CDR3 bases are TGTGCCAGCAGCTGGGGAGGGCGCGAAAAACTGTTTTTT. Translation gives CASSWGGREKLFF.

This chain connects TRBV6-5 to TRBJ1-1; D gene uncertain. V shed 2 bases and J shed 2 bases, with 12 bases lying between them. The CDR3 has 15 residues. CDR1 is MNHEY and CDR2 is SVGAGI in the germline V gene. The CDR3 DNA follows: TGTGCCAGCAGTTACCGCGCTGAATTAAACACTGAAGCTTTCTTT. Its translation is CASSYRAELNTEAFF.

The chain combines TRBV29-1 with TRBJ2-7; D is unclear. The CDR3 runs 13 residues. The V end lost 0 bases, the J end lost 6 bases, and 12 bases lay between the germline ends. The V gene's germline CDR1 is SQVTM and CDR2 ANQGSEA. This CDR3 is CSVEDPGQVEQYF. CDR3 bases: TGCAGCGTTGAAGATCCCGGGCAGGTCGAGCAGTACTTC.

The genes are TRBV29-1 and TRBJ1-2; D is possibly TRBD1 (5 bases). Germline V lookup: CDR1 SQVTM, CDR2 ANQGSEA. The V gene lost 1 base and the J gene lost 4 bases, with 10 bases spanning the gap. The CDR3 totals 13 residues. DNA for the CDR3: TGCAGCGTTGAAGGACTGAGGGGCTATGGCTACACCTTC. Translated, it gives CSVEGLRGYGYTF.

Written as DNA, the CDR3 is TGCAGTGCTAGTAGGGCAACTCCAGATCAGCCCCAGCATTTT. Amino acid sequence: CSASRATPDQPQHF. V is TRBV20-1 and J is TRBJ1-5; D is unresolved. This CDR3 has 14 amino acids. V was cut by 3 bases and J by 5 bases, with 14 bases left in between. Germline CDR1 is DFQATT and CDR2 is SNEGSKA (reference sequence).

The chain combines TRBV6-2 or TRBV6-3 with TRBJ1-5; 9 nucleotides align to TRBD1. V was clipped by 5 bases and J by 4 bases; unmatched bases: 18. CDR1 is MNHEY, CDR2 SVGEGT, per germline. The CDR3 is 19 residues long. The chain's CDR3 is CASSAARGTGTGGNQPQHF. The CDR3 DNA follows: TGTGCCAGCAGTGCCGCCCGTGGGACAGGGACGGGAGGGAATCAGCCCCAGCATTTT.

The chain uses TRBV10-3 and TRBJ2-5, with 7 bases identical to TRBD2. The CDR3 runs to 13 residues. Per germline, CDR1 ENHRY and CDR2 SYGVKD. With V trimmed by 3 bases and J by 5 bases, 3 bases remained unmatched. CDR3 amino acids: CAISDWEGETQYF. CDR3 coding DNA: TGTGCCATCAGTGACTGGGAGGGGGAGACCCAGTACTTC.

In this sample, this clone turned up once. The chain couples TRBV18 to TRBJ1-4, with D possibly being TRBD1 (5 bases). From germline, CDR1 is KGHSH and CDR2 LQKENI. The CDR3 spans 15 residues. Trimming removed 2 bases from V and 7 bases from J, with 14 bases in between. The CDR3 DNA reads TGTGCCAGCTCACCAACCGGGACGGGCCTTGAAAAACTGTTTTTT. Translation: CASSPTGTGLEKLFF.

CDR3 coding DNA: TGTGCCAGCAGCTTACGAGGGGATGAGCAGTTCTTC. It encodes CASSLRGDEQFF. The genes are TRBV7-2 and TRBJ2-1; D is perhaps TRBD1 or TRBD2 (5 bases each). CDR3 length equals 12 residues. CDR1 and CDR2 from the germline V gene are SGHTA and FQGNSA. Deletions cut 2 bases from V and 8 bases from J, with 7 bases between.

This sequence joins TRBV19 and TRBJ1-6; TRBD1 matches 8 bases. The length of the CDR3 is 17 residues. The junction had 5 bases not matched to a gene; V was cut back by 2 bases and J by 2 bases. The germline V gene has CDR1 LNHDA and CDR2 SQIVND (reference sequence). CDR3 amino acids: CASSIITGGAYNSPLHF. The CDR3 region has the DNA TGTGCCAGTAGTATAATCACAGGGGGAGCCTATAATTCACCCCTCCACTTT.

The chain couples TRBV25-1 to TRBJ2-2; 7 nucleotides agree with TRBD2. Germline V lookup: CDR1 MGHDK, CDR2 SYGVNS. Trimming cost V 10 bases and J 4 bases; bases outside gene matches: 15. The CDR3 runs to 16 residues. CDR3: CAIRLKRTGGTGELFF. The CDR3 nucleotides read TGTGCCATCCGTTTGAAGAGGACGGGGGGCACCGGGGAGCTGTTTTTT.

The rearrangement uses TRBV2 and TRBJ1-2; 11 nucleotides align to TRBD1. The V and J ends lost 5 bases and 6 bases, in that order; junction bases with no gene match: 8. CDR3 length: 15 amino acids. Germline CDR1 SNHLY, CDR2 FYNNEI. CDR3 protein: CASSPRGQGADGYTF. In DNA, the CDR3 is TGTGCCAGCAGTCCTCGCGGACAGGGGGCAGATGGCTACACCTTC.

The chain recombines TRBV7-7 with TRBJ2-1, with TRBD2 as a possible D gene (7 bases). Trimming cost V 2 bases and J 10 bases, with 12 bases left between them. Germline assignment: CDR1 SSHAT and CDR2 FNYEAQ (reference sequence). CDR3 length equals 13 residues. CDR3 amino acids: CASSLQEGGEQFF. DNA for the CDR3: TGTGCCAGCAGCTTACAAGAGGGGGGGGAGCAGTTCTTC.

The gene calls are TRBV19 and TRBJ1-2, with no clear D. This CDR3 contains 16 residues. Germline CDR1 reads LNHDA; CDR2 reads SQIVND (reference sequence). Trimming took 5 bases from V and 3 from J, leaving 19 bases between them. CDR3 DNA: TGTGCCAGTAGTCAATTCTCCACAGAGGTTGACTATGGCTACACCTTC. Translation: CASSQFSTEVDYGYTF. Variable domain in full (rest from reference TRBV19 and TRBJ1-2): DGGITQSPKYLFRKEGQNVTLSCEQNLNHDAMYWYRQDPGQGLRLIYYSQIVNDFQKGDIAEGYSVSREKKESFPLTVTSAQKNPTAFYLCASSQFSTEVDYGYTFGSGTRLTVV.

V is TRBV5-1 and J is TRBJ2-5; D is ambiguous. There are 13 residues in the CDR3. V dropped 0 bases and J dropped 6 bases, with 9 bases sitting between them. Germline CDR1 is SGHRS and CDR2 is YFSETQ. CDR3 amino acids: CASSLASTQTQYF. CDR3 coding DNA: TGCGCCAGCAGCTTGGCCAGCACCCAGACCCAGTACTTC. Drawing the rest from reference TRBV5-1 and TRBJ2-5, the complete variable domain is KAGVTQTPRYLIKTRGQQVTLSCSPISGHRSVSWYQQTPGQGLQFLFEYFSETQRNKGNFPGRFSGRQFSNSRSEMNVSTLELGDSALYLCASSLASTQTQYFGPGTRLLVL.

The chain uses TRBV28 and TRBJ1-2; no clear D gene. V was cut by 5 bases and J by 4 bases, with 14 bases left in between. The germline CDR1 and CDR2 sequences are MDHEN and SYDVKM. This CDR3 spans 14 amino acids. The CDR3 is CASSQIGPTYGYTF. The CDR3 nucleotides read TGTGCCAGCAGTCAAATCGGGCCTACCTATGGCTACACCTTC.

This rearrangement joins TRBV4-1 to TRBJ2-7; perhaps TRBD1 as D (5 bases). V shed 0 bases and J shed 2 bases, with 8 bases lying between them. This CDR3 is built from 14 residues. CDR1 and CDR2 from the germline V gene are MGHRA and YSYEKL. The CDR3 reads CASSQDQGTYEQYF. The CDR3 DNA is TGCGCCAGCAGCCAAGACCAGGGAACCTACGAGCAGTACTTC.

With respect to this clone: In the same sample, other DNA sequences code for this CDR3. The chain couples TRBV7-2 to TRBJ2-7; TRBD1 agrees at 8 bases. The ends lost 1 base at V and 4 bases at J; junction bases unmatched: 0. The CDR3 runs 13 residues. Germline V gene lookup returns CDR1 SGHTA and CDR2 FQGNSA. The CDR3 DNA reads TGTGCCAGCAGCTTAGACAGGGGGTACGAGCAGTACTTC. It is translated as CASSLDRGYEQYF.

This chain joins TRBV5-6 and TRBJ2-3, with D possibly matching TRBD2 (5 bases). Deletions cut 3 bases from V and 2 bases from J, with 16 bases between. Looked up from germline, CDR1 is SGHDT and CDR2 is YYEEEE. CDR3 length: 16 residues. CDR3 in amino acids: CASSSMGHGNTDTQYF. Here the CDR3 DNA reads TGTGCCAGCAGCTCGATGGGTCACGGGAACACAGATACGCAGTATTTT.

The rearrangement joins TRBV10-3 to TRBJ2-5, with D maybe TRBD2 (6 bases). The CDR3 sequence is 16 residues long. Trimming shortened V by 0 bases and J by 4 bases, and 15 bases separated the two germline ends. Germline CDR1 and CDR2: ENHRY and SYGVKD. Here the CDR3 reads CAISESRAGRPETQYF. The CDR3 nucleotides read TGTGCCATCAGTGAGTCGAGAGCAGGGAGGCCAGAGACCCAGTACTTC.

This sequence joins TRBV11-2 and TRBJ2-1; D remains ambiguous. The CDR3 has 13 amino acids. The germline gives CDR1 SGHAT, CDR2 FQNNGV. V was pared by 1 base and J by 6 bases, with 7 bases between. Here the CDR3 reads CASSLVVSNEQFF. The CDR3 DNA reads as TGTGCCAGCAGCTTAGTCGTCAGCAATGAGCAGTTCTTC.

Only one count was recorded for this clone. The V and J genes are TRBV19 and TRBJ1-1; D perhaps matches TRBD1 (5 bases). The germline gives CDR1 LNHDA, CDR2 SQIVND (reference sequence). The CDR3 length is 14 residues. Between the trimmed V and J ends, which lost 3 bases and 5 bases, there was a span of 13 bases. CDR3 amino acids: CASSIGRVGTEAFF. The DNA for the CDR3 is TGTGCCAGTAGTATCGGCAGGGTGGGGACTGAAGCTTTCTTT.

CDR3 in DNA: TGTGCCAGCTCACTCGGACTAGCGGACACAGATACGCAGTATTTT. Its translation is CASSLGLADTDTQYF. The genes are TRBV18 and TRBJ2-3, with 10 bases lining up with TRBD2. CDR3 length: 15 amino acids. J gave up 2 bases and V 4 bases, and 3 bases lay outside the gene matches. The germline V gene has CDR1 KGHSH and CDR2 LQKENI. The full variable domain, rest sourced from reference TRBV18 and TRBJ2-3, is NAGVMQNPRHLVRRRGQEARLRCSPMKGHSHVYWYRQLPEEGLKFMVYLQKENIIDESGMPKERFSAEFPKEGPSILRIQQVVRGDSAAYFCASSLGLADTDTQYFGPGTRLTVL.

Concerning this clone: Other DNA sequences within the sample encode an identical CDR3. The chain carries TRBV7-2 and TRBJ1-5, with D maybe TRBD1 (5 bases). From germline, CDR1 is SGHTA and CDR2 FQGNSA. Trimming pared 1 base from V and 6 bases from J, leaving 10 bases between. The length of the CDR3 is 14 residues. The CDR3 sequence: CASSLGGVGQPQHF. CDR3 nucleotides: TGTGCCAGCAGCTTAGGAGGGGTGGGTCAGCCCCAGCATTTT.